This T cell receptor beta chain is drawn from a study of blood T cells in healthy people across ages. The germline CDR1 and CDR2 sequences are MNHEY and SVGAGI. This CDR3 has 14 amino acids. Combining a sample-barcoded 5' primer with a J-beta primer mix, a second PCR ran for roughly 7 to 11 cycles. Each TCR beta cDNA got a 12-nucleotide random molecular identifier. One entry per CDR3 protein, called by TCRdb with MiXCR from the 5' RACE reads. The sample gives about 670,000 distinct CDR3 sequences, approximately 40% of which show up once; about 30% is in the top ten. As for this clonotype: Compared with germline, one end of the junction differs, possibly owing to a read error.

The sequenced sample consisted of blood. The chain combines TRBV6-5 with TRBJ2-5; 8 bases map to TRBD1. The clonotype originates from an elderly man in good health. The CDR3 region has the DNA TGTGCCAGCAGTGACTCTGACAGGGGACAGACCCAGTACTTC. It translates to CASSDSDRGQTQYF.